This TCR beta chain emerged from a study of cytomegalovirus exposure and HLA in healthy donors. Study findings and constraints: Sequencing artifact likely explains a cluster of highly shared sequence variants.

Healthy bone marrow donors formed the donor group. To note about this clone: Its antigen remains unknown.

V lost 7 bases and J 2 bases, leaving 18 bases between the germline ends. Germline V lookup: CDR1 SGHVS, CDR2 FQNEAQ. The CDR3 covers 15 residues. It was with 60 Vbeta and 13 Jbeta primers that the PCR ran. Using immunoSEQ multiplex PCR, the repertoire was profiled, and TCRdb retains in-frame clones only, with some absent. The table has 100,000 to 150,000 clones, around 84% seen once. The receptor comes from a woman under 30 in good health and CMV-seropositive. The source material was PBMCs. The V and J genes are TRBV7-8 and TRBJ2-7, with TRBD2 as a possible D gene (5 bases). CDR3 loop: CASTVIRDLAYEQYF. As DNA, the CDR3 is TGTGCCAGCACCGTTATACGGGATTTAGCCTACGAGCAGTACTTC. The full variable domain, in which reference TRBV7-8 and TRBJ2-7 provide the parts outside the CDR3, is GAGVSQSPRYKVAKRGQDVALRCDPISGHVSLFWYQQALGQGPEFLTYFQNEAQLDKSGLPSDRFFAERPEGSVSTLKIQRTQQEDSAVYLCASTVIRDLAYEQYFGPGTRLTVT.